Following are 10 T cell receptor beta chains from one sample sequenced in a study of OX40 agonist ivuxolimab in advanced cancers. TCRdb's copy holds only in-frame clones and misses some; the assay was immunoSEQ multiplex PCR. The sample lists 66,000 or so clones, 65% to 85% occurring once. The sequencing here drew on CD4+ or CD8+ T cells sorted from blood, taken in a trial of the OX40 agonist ivuxolimab. Receptor source: an adult with an advanced solid tumor such as melanoma, head and neck, liver or kidney cancer.

This chain joins TRBV23-1 and TRBJ1-5, with D uncertain. TRBV23-1 is reported as an ORF; its role is uncertain. This CDR3 contains 10 residues. Trimming pared 8 bases from V and 11 bases from J, leaving 10 bases between. CDR3 amino acids: CASPPRAQHF. CDR3 sequence (DNA): TGCGCCAGCCCACCTCGGGCCCAGCATTTT.

CDR3 DNA sequence: TGTGCCAGTAGTAGGCAGAGCACAGATACGCAGTATTTT. Encoded protein: CASSRQSTDTQYF. This chain uses TRBV19 with TRBJ2-3; D is unresolved. CDR1 and CDR2 (germline): LNHDA, SQIVND (reference sequence). V was trimmed by 4 bases and J by 0 bases, leaving 5 bases between them. The CDR3 runs 13 residues.

The chain combines TRBV6-5 with TRBJ1-3; 9 nucleotides line up with TRBD1. The V gene end was trimmed by 11 bases and the J gene end by 4 bases; junction bases not matched to a gene: 6. The CDR3 spans 13 residues. Germline-derived CDR1 and CDR2 are MNHEY and SVGAGI. The CDR3 loop reads CACGGTGGNTIYF. CDR3 sequence (DNA): TGTGCCTGCGGGGGGACAGGGGGAAACACCATATATTTT.

The genes are TRBV7-9 and TRBJ1-2, with a tentative D call TRBD1 (5 bases). The CDR3 sequence is 12 residues long. Germline V CDR1 and CDR2: SEHNR, FQNEAQ (reference sequence). V was shortened by 9 bases and J by 2 bases, with 10 bases between the two germline ends. In DNA form, the CDR3 reads TGTGCCAGTTCGACAGTGAACTATGGCTACACCTTC. It codes for CASSTVNYGYTF.

This clone was found once. The chain links TRBV7-2 to TRBJ2-7; 7 positions match TRBD1. Per germline, CDR1 SGHTA and CDR2 FQGNSA. This CDR3 has 16 residues. With V trimmed by 1 base and J by 1 base, 7 bases remained unmatched. CDR3 sequence (DNA): TGTGCCAGCAGCTTAGGAGACAGGGTGGGGTCCTACGAGCAGTACTTC. Amino acids: CASSLGDRVGSYEQYF.

This rearrangement joins TRBV14 to TRBJ2-5; D uncertain. V dropped 4 bases and J dropped 4 bases, with 16 bases sitting between them. The germline gives CDR1 SGHDN, CDR2 FVKESK. The CDR3 is 15 residues long. DNA for the CDR3: TGTGCCAGCAGCCTGGCGAGAGTAGTCGCAGAGACCCAGTACTTC. Protein sequence: CASSLARVVAETQYF.

J is TRBJ1-3 and V is TRBV5-1; tentatively, D is TRBD1 (5 bases). Germline CDR1 is SGHRS and CDR2 is YFSETQ. CDR3 length equals 15 residues. V was clipped by 4 bases and J by 0 bases, with 11 bases between them. DNA for the CDR3: TGCGCCAGCAGCCACGGGGCAGACTCTGGAAACACCATATATTTT. Encoded protein: CASSHGADSGNTIYF.

This clone was detected only a few times. The V gene is TRBV4-2, the J gene TRBJ1-1; D is uncertain. V was cut by 0 bases and J by 4 bases, with 6 bases left in between. The CDR3 has 13 amino acids. CDR1 is LGHNA and CDR2 is YNFKEQ in the germline V gene. The CDR3 protein is CASSQDLGTEAFF. CDR3 DNA sequence: TGTGCCAGCAGCCAAGATCTAGGCACTGAAGCTTTCTTT.

The chain joins TRBV6-5 to TRBJ2-5; TRBD2 matches at 8 bases. CDR3 length: 14 residues. V gave up 7 bases and J gave up 1 base; unmatched junction bases: 5. CDR1 and CDR2 from the germline V gene are MNHEY and SVGAGI. This chain's CDR3 is CASKTGGFQETQYF. CDR3 DNA: TGTGCCAGCAAAACGGGGGGGTTCCAAGAGACCCAGTACTTC.

This clone was seen only a few times. The chain links TRBV21-1 to TRBJ2-7; TRBD1, the table's D call, lacks a check against the DNA. TRBV21-1 is termed a pseudogene. The CDR3 is 13 residues long. This chain's CDR3 is CASKQGLRYEQYF. The CDR3, as DNA: TGTGCCAGCAAACAGGGGCTGAGGTACGAGCAGTACTTC.